This T cell receptor beta chain comes out of a study of blood T cell repertoires in COVID-19. The wider study: Whether acute or convalescent, the COVID-19 samples came from the United States, Italy and Spain. Nucleic acid was either cDNA or gDNA, and it came from T cells, B-cell-depleted T cells, or PBMCs.

Profiling relied on immunoSEQ multiplex PCR, and the TCRdb table lists in-frame clones only, not all of them. The data hold about 100,000 clones, with approximately 87% observed a single time. The CDR3 has 13 residues. Trimming removed 6 bases from V and 5 bases from J, with 13 bases in between. Germline V lookup: CDR1 LNHNV, CDR2 YYDKDF (reference sequence). J is TRBJ1-2 and V is TRBV15, with no clear D. The sample comprised peripheral blood. This sequence was found in a man in his forties or fifties with acute or convalescent COVID-19. The DNA of the CDR3 is TGTGCCACCAGTATCCAGATACATTATGGCTACACCTTC. Amino acid sequence: CATSIQIHYGYTF. Combining the CDR3 with reference TRBV15 and TRBJ1-2 gives the whole variable domain DAMVIQNPRYQVTQFGKPVTLSCSQTLNHNVMYWYQQKSSQAPKLLFHYYDKDFNNEADTPDNFQSRRPNTSFCFLDIRSPGLGDTAMYLCATSIQIHYGYTFGSGTRLTVV.